The rows below give T cell receptor beta chains drawn from one sample of a study of cytomegalovirus exposure and HLA in healthy donors. The data were produced by immunoSEQ multiplex PCR, yet TCRdb's version contains in-frame clones alone and is incomplete. The sample records 150,000 to 200,000 clones, roughly 82% being singletons. Sequencing was carried out using PBMCs. Every receptor here comes from a man in his late teens or twenties in good health and CMV-seropositive. The conserved cysteine and the conserved F or W are not part of the CDR3 here.

TRBV6-6	TRBJ2-4	ASSYSTQEDIQY
TRBV19	TRBJ1-2	ASSMPGSANYGYT
TRBV14	TRBJ2-2	ASSQDLHTGELF
TRBV4-2	TRBJ2-5	ASSQPLGLFQETQY
TRBV5-4	TRBJ2-5	ASSSKDRGETQY
TRBV7-2	TRBJ1-5	ASSATGYQPQH
TRBV28	TRBJ1-1	ATLQGVENTEAF
TRBV7-8	TRBJ1-1	ASSETGGLTEAF
TRBV18	TRBJ1-2	ASSRDRNDGYT
TRBV5-5	TRBJ2-7	ASSSGTGAYEQY
TRBV19	TRBJ2-1	ASGGEGSGRGNEQF